Included here is one T cell receptor beta chain sequence, with context. Its matching antigen is unknown. These data come from a study of long-term antiretroviral therapy in people with HIV. The study's findings and limits: Blood dating 2004 to 2017 may reflect older ART regimens.

Every participant gave one or more pre-ART and two or more post-ART PBMC samples. V was pared by 3 bases and J by 1 base, with 12 bases between. The CDR3 covers 15 residues. Germline loops: CDR1 SEHNR, CDR2 FQNEAQ (reference sequence). The libraries were made with immunoSEQ v3.0 at survey level. The method was immunoSEQ multiplex PCR; TCRdb's version includes in-frame clones alone and lacks a portion of them. The sample includes 25,000 or so clones, 85% to 90% of them seen just once. The sample was unsorted PBMCs, taken 0.5 years after starting antiretroviral therapy. This clonotype was sampled from a woman in her late teens or twenties with HIV. The chain recombines TRBV7-9 with TRBJ1-1, with a tentative D call TRBD1 (5 bases). This chain's CDR3 is CASSLGVGRNTEAFF. In DNA form, the CDR3 reads TGTGCCAGCAGCTTGGGGGTCGGGAGGAACACTGAAGCTTTCTTT.